This T cell receptor (beta chain) was observed in a study of cytomegalovirus exposure and HLA in healthy donors. Whole-study findings and limits: V- and J-gene trimming in TCR beta was tied to a missense DCLRE1C variant by an analysis performed later. In an earlier analysis, in some 500 donors, most V segments appeared productive either ~87% or ~30% of the time.

This CDR3 contains 14 residues. Looked up from germline, CDR1 is MNHEY and CDR2 is SVGAGI. After removal of 8 bases from V and 7 bases from J, the junction contained 10 bases not matched to a gene. It was with 60 Vbeta and 13 Jbeta primers that the PCR ran. Some clones are missing from TCRdb's copy, which holds only in-frame ones; the method was immunoSEQ multiplex PCR. The sample records approximately 160,000 clones, 68% being singletons. As to this clone: Its target is not known.

The sample comprised PBMCs. The receptor's source is a woman aged 35 to 49 in good health and CMV-seropositive. The chain carries TRBV6-5 and TRBJ2-2; the match to TRBD1 covers 7 bases. The CDR3 region is CASGQGVYGGELFF. The CDR3 DNA reads as TGTGCCAGCGGGCAGGGGGTGTACGGCGGGGAGCTGTTTTTT.